This TCR beta chain was retrieved from a study of T cell repertoires in cytomegalovirus infection. Turning to the study itself: Both a matching HLA type and CMV infection were indicated by public TCR beta signatures. General study findings and limits: Summed public TCR beta family frequency identified CMV carriers bearing the relevant HLA. The study found HLA-C-restricted CMV-specific TCR beta clonotypes dominating the ex vivo response.

This clonotype was counted at least ten times. Its matching antigen is unknown. With V trimmed by 7 bases and J by 10 bases, 5 bases remained unmatched. Germline assignment: CDR1 SGHTA and CDR2 FQGNSA. The CDR3 is 13 residues long. TCRdb reanalysed the reads using MiXCR and keeps one entry per CDR3 protein. Here the sample spans 500,000 to 600,000 distinct CDR3 sequences, approximately 15% being singletons. This chain uses TRBV7-2 with TRBJ1-6, with TRBD1 identical over 9 bases. The source material was CD8+ T cells from PBMCs. This clonotype was obtained from a human donor in good health (CMV status not recorded). Some clones in this sample may be carry-over from other donors' samples. The CDR3 spells CASMGQGLSPLHF. DNA of the CDR3: TGTGCCAGCATGGGACAGGGTCTCTCACCCCTCCACTTT.